This T cell receptor beta chain was sequenced during a study of neurological immune-mediated disorders. Overall study results and limits: The multiple sclerosis repertoire cluster had no association with any clinical or MRI feature. Phylogenetic grouping placed 18 of 34 multiple sclerosis patients' repertoires in one related-CDR3 cluster, a possible signature.

It was by 5'RACE with 10-nucleotide random UMIs that the cDNA was made. TCRdb re-called the 5' RACE reads with MiXCR, one entry per CDR3 protein. Of about 52,000 distinct CDR3 sequences in the sample, approximately 3.8% were seen once. This clonotype was seen repeatedly, ten times or more. As yet, its antigen is unknown. The sequenced sample was PBMCs. The TCR originated in a man aged 25-40 years with multiple sclerosis.

DNA of the CDR3: TGCGCCAGCAGCTTGAAGGCTAGCGGCTCGTCTGGGGCCAACGTCCTGACTTTC. It is translated as CASSLKASGSSGANVLTF. This rearrangement joins TRBV5-1 to TRBJ2-6, with 7 bases aligning to TRBD2. Germline CDR1 and CDR2: SGHRS and YFSETQ. The V and J ends lost 1 base and 1 base, in that order; junction bases with no gene match: 8. This CDR3 is 18 amino acids long.